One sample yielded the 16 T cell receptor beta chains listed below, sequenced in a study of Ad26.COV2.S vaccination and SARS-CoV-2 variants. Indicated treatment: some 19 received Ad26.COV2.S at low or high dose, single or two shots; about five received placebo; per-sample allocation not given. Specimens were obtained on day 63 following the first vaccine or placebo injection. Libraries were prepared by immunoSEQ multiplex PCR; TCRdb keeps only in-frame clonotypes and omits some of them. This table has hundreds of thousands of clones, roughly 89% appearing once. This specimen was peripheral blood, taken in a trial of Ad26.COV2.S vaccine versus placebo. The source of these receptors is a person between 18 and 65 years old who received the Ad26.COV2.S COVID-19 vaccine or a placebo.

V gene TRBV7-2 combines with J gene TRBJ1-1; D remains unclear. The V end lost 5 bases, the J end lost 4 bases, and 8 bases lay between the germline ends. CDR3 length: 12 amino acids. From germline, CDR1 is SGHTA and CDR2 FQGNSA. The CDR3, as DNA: TGTGCCAGCAGCCCCGGAGGCACTGAAGCTTTCTTT. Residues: CASSPGGTEAFF.

CDR3 bases: TGTGCCAGTAGTGACTACATCCAAGGCTACACCTTC. Translation: CASSDYIQGYTF. The V and J genes are TRBV19 and TRBJ1-2, with D unresolved. Germline V CDR1 and CDR2: LNHDA, SQIVND (reference sequence). The CDR3 extends over 12 amino acids. V lost 5 bases to trimming and J lost 8 bases, with 12 bases between them.

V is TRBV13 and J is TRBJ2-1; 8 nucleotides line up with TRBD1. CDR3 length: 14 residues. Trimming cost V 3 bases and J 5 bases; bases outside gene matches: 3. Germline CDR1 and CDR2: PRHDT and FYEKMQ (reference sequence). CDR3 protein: CASSLGQVNNEQFF. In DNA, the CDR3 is TGTGCCAGCAGCTTGGGACAGGTGAACAATGAGCAGTTCTTC. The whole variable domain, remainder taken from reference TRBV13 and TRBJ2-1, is AAGVIQSPRHLIKEKRETATLKCYPIPRHDTVYWYQQGPGQDPQFLISFYEKMQSDKGSIPDRFSAQQFSDYHSELNMSSLELGDSALYFCASSLGQVNNEQFFGPGTRLTVL.

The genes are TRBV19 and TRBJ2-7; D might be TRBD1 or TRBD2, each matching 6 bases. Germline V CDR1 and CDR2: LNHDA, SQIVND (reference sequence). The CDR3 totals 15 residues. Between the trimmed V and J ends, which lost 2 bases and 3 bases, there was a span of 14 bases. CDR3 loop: CASSISGASLYEQYF. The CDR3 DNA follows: TGTGCCAGTAGTATATCGGGGGCATCCCTCTACGAGCAGTACTTC.

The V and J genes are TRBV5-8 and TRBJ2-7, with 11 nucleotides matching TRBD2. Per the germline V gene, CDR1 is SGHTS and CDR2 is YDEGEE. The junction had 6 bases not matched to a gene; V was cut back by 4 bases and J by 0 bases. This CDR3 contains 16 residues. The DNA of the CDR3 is TGTGCCAGCAGCGCACTCGGGACTAGCGGCTCCTACGAGCAGTACTTC. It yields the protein CASSALGTSGSYEQYF.

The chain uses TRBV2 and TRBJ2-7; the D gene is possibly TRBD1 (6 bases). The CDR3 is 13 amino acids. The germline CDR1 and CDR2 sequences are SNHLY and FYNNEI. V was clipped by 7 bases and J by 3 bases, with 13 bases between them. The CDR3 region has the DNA TGTGCCAGCACTCTGGACAGAGTCTACGAGCAGTACTTC. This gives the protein CASTLDRVYEQYF.

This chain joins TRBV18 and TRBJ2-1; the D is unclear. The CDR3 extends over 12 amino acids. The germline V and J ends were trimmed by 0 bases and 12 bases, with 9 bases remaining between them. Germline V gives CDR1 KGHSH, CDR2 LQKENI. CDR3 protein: CASSPPSGPQFF. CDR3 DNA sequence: TGTGCCAGCTCACCACCGTCAGGACCGCAGTTCTTC. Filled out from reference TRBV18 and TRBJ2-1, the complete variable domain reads NAGVMQNPRHLVRRRGQEARLRCSPMKGHSHVYWYRQLPEEGLKFMVYLQKENIIDESGMPKERFSAEFPKEGPSILRIQQVVRGDSAAYFCASSPPSGPQFFGPGTRLTVL.

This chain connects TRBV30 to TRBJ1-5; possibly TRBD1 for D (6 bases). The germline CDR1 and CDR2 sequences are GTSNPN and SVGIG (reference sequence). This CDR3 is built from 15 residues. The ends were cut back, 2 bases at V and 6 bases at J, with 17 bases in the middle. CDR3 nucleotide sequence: TGTGCCTGGAGTCCACGGGGAAGGGGGAGTCAGCCCCAGCATTTT. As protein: CAWSPRGRGSQPQHF.

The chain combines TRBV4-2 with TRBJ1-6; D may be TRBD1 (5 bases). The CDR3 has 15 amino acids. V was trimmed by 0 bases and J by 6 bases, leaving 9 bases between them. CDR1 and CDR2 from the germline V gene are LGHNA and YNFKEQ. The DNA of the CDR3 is TGTGCCAGCAGCCAAGACGCAGGGAGTAATTCACCCCTCCACTTT. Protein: CASSQDAGSNSPLHF.

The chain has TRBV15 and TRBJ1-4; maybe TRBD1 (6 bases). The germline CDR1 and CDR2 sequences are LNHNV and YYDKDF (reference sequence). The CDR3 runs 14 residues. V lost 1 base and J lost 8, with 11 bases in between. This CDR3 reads CATSRGGTGEKLFF. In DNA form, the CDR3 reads TGTGCCACCAGCAGAGGCGGAACAGGGGAAAAACTGTTTTTT.

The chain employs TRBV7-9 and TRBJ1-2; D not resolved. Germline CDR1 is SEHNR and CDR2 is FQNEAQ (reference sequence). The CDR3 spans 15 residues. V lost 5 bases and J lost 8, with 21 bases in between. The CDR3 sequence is CASSPRQAGLRGYTF. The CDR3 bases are TGTGCCAGCAGCCCCCGGCAGGCGGGTCTTCGGGGCTACACCTTC.

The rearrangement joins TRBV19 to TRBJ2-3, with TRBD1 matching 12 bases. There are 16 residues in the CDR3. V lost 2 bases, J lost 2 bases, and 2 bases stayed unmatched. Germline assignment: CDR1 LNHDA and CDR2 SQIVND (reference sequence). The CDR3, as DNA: TGTGCCAGTAGTATACCGGGACAGGGGGCCACAGATACGCAGTATTTT. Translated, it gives CASSIPGQGATDTQYF.

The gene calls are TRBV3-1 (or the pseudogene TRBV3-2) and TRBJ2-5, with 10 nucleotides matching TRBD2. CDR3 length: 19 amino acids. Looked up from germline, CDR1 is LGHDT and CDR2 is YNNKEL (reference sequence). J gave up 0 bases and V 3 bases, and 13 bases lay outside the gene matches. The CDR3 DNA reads TGTGCCAGCAGCCACCCGGCTCTTAAACTAGCGGGGTACCAAGAGACCCAGTACTTC. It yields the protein CASSHPALKLAGYQETQYF.

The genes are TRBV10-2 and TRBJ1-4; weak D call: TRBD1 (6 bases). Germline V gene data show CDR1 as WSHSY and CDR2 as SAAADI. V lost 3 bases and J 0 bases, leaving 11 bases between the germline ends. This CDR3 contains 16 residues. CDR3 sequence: CASSETGSATNEKLFF. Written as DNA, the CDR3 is TGCGCCAGCAGTGAAACAGGGAGTGCAACTAATGAAAAACTGTTTTTT.

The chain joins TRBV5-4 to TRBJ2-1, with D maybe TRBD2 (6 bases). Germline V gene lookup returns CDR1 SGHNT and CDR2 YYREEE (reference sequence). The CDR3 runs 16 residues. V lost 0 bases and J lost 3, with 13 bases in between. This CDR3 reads CASSLESGVVYNEQFF. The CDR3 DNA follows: TGTGCCAGCAGCTTGGAATCGGGAGTTGTCTACAATGAGCAGTTCTTC. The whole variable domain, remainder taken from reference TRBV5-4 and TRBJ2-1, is ETGVTQSPTHLIKTRGQQVTLRCSSQSGHNTVSWYQQALGQGPQFIFQYYREEENGRGNFPPRFSGLQFPNYSSELNVNALELDDSALYLCASSLESGVVYNEQFFGPGTRLTVL.

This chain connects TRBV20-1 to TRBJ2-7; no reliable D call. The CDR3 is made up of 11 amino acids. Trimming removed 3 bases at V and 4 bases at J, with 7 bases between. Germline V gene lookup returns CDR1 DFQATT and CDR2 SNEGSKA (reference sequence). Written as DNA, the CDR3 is TGCAGTGCTAGCTTCTCATACGAGCAGTACTTC. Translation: CSASFSYEQYF.